Sequencing of this TCR beta chain was carried out in a study of CD8 T cells in ankylosing spondylitis. In TCRdb, the 5' RACE reads were re-called with MiXCR into one record per CDR3 protein. This sample yields 26,000 or so distinct CDR3 sequences, of which 6.5% to 9% are seen a single time; around 30% belongs to the top ten. Trimming removed 0 bases at V and 4 bases at J, with 9 bases between. The CDR3 consists of 13 residues. Germline V lookup: CDR1 GTSNPN, CDR2 SVGIG (reference sequence). This clonotype has more than one count but fewer than ten. This chain links TRBV30 with TRBJ1-1; D uncertain. The sample was blood. The TCR was taken from a male donor with ankylosing spondylitis or in good health (not recorded which). The CDR3 reads CAWSVGGSTEAFF. The CDR3 bases are TGTGCCTGGAGTGTCGGAGGAAGCACTGAAGCTTTCTTT.